This T cell receptor beta chain was profiled in a study of T cell repertoires in cytomegalovirus infection. The V end was cut by 1 base, the J end by 5 bases, with 10 bases between. The V gene's germline CDR1 is SEHNR and CDR2 FQNEAQ (reference sequence). This CDR3 region has 14 residues. In the case of this clonotype: The antigen is not known.

TCRdb reprocessed the reads with MiXCR, giving one entry per CDR3 protein. The table shows around 900,000 distinct CDR3 sequences, with around 32% occurring only once. The rearrangement uses TRBV7-9 and TRBJ2-3, with D hard to call. This TCR was sampled from a human donor in good health (CMV status not recorded). Some clones in this sample may be carry-over from other donors' samples. This material consisted of cultured CD8+ T cells from PBMCs, taken from culture after CMV antigen stimulation. CDR3 sequence (DNA): TGTGCCAGCAGCTTAGAGAACCGAGGAGATACGCAGTATTTT. It is translated as CASSLENRGDTQYF. Drawing the rest from reference TRBV7-9 and TRBJ2-3, the complete variable domain is DTGVSQNPRHKITKRGQNVTFRCDPISEHNRLYWYRQTLGQGPEFLTYFQNEAQLEKSRLLSDRFSAERPKGSFSTLEIQRTEQGDSAMYLCASSLENRGDTQYFGPGTRLTVL.